The rows below give T cell receptor beta chains drawn from one sample of a study of breast tumors, draining lymph nodes, adjacent tissues. TCRdb reprocessed the multiplex PCR reads via MiXCR and lists one record per CDR3 protein. The repertoire holds approximately 130,000 distinct CDR3 sequences, with around 20% as singletons. The material sequenced was axillary lymph node tissue. The receptors stem from a female donor with breast cancer. Some clones in this sample may be carry-over from other donors' samples. Both conserved end residues are part of each CDR3. The order of the fields is V gene, J gene, CDR3 protein.

TRBV3-1	TRBJ1-4	CASSPRDRGREKLFF
TRBV10-3	TRBJ1-3	CAIRQDLTQAEAGNTIYF
TRBV4-2	TRBJ1-1	CASSQGRNTEAFF
TRBV10-3	TRBJ1-2	CATFQTGTTPNYGYTF
TRBV11-2	TRBJ2-7	CASSTGHLNYEQYF
TRBV5-4	TRBJ2-5	CASSFPTSGRPGETQYF
TRBV27	TRBJ2-2	CASSYRGPGELFF
TRBV6-1	TRBJ2-3	CASSELTGSTDTQYF
TRBV5-6	TRBJ2-1	CASSFIFGTSGRASSYNEQFF
TRBV7-2	TRBJ2-1	CASTKGTSGNNEQFF
TRBV7-9	TRBJ2-2	CASSLGTSGSGELFF
TRBV7-9	TRBJ1-6	CASSWGQGIYNSPLHF
TRBV5-4	TRBJ1-5	CASSQNGGQAQPQHF
TRBV6-2/TRBV6-3	TRBJ2-2	CASSKLLAGKNTGELFF
TRBV7-9	TRBJ1-1	CASSLGGRSEAFF
TRBV7-8	TRBJ2-7	CASSFPTATYEQYF
TRBV9	TRBJ1-3	CASSQGFTGNTIYF
TRBV5-1	TRBJ2-7	CASSLWWEGRYEQYF
TRBV2	TRBJ2-5	CASSTATLGRETQYF
TRBV5-4	TRBJ1-3	CASSLLGGGEYSGNTIYF
TRBV9	TRBJ2-1	CASSAGTSGSNNEQFF
TRBV5-1	TRBJ2-7	CASSSGTGPRSPYEQYF
TRBV7-8	TRBJ2-3	CASSLAPAPRYTQYF
TRBV11-2	TRBJ1-2	CASSLPLIRVGEHSYGYTF
TRBV4-1	TRBJ2-1	CASSQQGAKENEQFF
TRBV5-6	TRBJ2-3	CASSLRTGSGTQYF